The 27 T cell receptor beta chains listed next were all sequenced from one sample in a study of cytomegalovirus exposure and HLA in healthy donors. Amplification used 60 Vbeta primers and 13 Jbeta primers. Data came from immunoSEQ multiplex PCR; TCRdb stores just in-frame clones and leaves some out. The table includes more than 100,000 clones, just under 80% detected once. The sample was PBMCs. Receptors originate from a woman between 18 and 29 years old in good health and CMV-seronegative.

The chain links TRBV6-1 to TRBJ1-4; 9 nucleotides agree with TRBD1. The CDR3 contains 14 residues. V was clipped by 4 bases and J by 8 bases; unmatched bases: 5. Germline V lookup: CDR1 MNHNS, CDR2 SASEGT. CDR3 sequence (DNA): TGTGCCAGCAGTGTACAGGGGGCTAGAGAAAAACTGTTTTTT. Translation: CASSVQGAREKLFF.

The count of this clone is one. The chain recombines TRBV7-9 with TRBJ1-2, with D perhaps TRBD1 (5 bases). The length of the CDR3 is 14 residues. V shed 1 base and J shed 4 bases, with 10 bases lying between them. The germline V gene encodes CDR1 SEHNR and CDR2 FQNEAQ (reference sequence). As DNA, the CDR3 is TGTGCCAGCAGCTTAGGCGGACAAATCTATGGCTACACCTTC. Residues: CASSLGGQIYGYTF.

V usage is TRBV29-1 and J usage is TRBJ2-7; 7 nucleotides align to TRBD1. V lost 4 bases and J lost 3; bases outside the gene matches: 6. The CDR3 is 13 residues long. Germline V gene sequence: CDR1 SQVTM, CDR2 ANQGSEA. This chain's CDR3 is CSVGSGGYYEQYF. CDR3 sequence (DNA): TGCAGCGTTGGGTCAGGGGGTTACTACGAGCAGTACTTC.

The chain carries TRBV13 and TRBJ2-1, with 15 bases lining up with TRBD2. Germline V gene lookup returns CDR1 PRHDT and CDR2 FYEKMQ (reference sequence). The CDR3 runs to 16 residues. V lost 5 bases and J lost 9; bases outside the gene matches: 8. The CDR3 here is CASSPPGLAGGVEQFF. The CDR3 DNA follows: TGTGCCAGCAGCCCCCCCGGACTAGCGGGAGGGGTTGAGCAGTTCTTC.

This clone was detected only a few times. The chain joins TRBV7-6 to TRBJ1-5, with 8 bases identical to TRBD1. Per germline, CDR1 SGHVS and CDR2 FNYEAQ. This CDR3 spans 15 amino acids. V gave up 6 bases and J gave up 3 bases; unmatched junction bases: 7. CDR3 sequence (DNA): TGTGCCAGCAGTCCCGGGACAGGATACAATCAGCCCCAGCATTTT. Translation: CASSPGTGYNQPQHF.

J is TRBJ2-1 and V is TRBV27; 11 positions agree with TRBD2. The germline CDR1 and CDR2 sequences are MNHEY and SMNVEV (reference sequence). This CDR3 contains 15 residues. V trimming: 7 bases; J trimming: 4 bases; junction bases outside the gene matches: 6. The CDR3 sequence is CASTLGLAAYNEQFF. The CDR3 nucleotides are TGTGCCAGCACCCTGGGACTAGCGGCTTACAATGAGCAGTTCTTC.

This chain joins TRBV4-2 and TRBJ2-3, with 10 bases lining up with TRBD2. The V segment lost 0 bases and the J segment 2 bases; nucleotides outside the gene matches: 11. The CDR3 is made up of 19 amino acids. Germline CDR1 is LGHNA and CDR2 is YNFKEQ. The CDR3 DNA sequence: TGTGCCAGCAGCCAAGATCCTAGCGGGAGATTCGGAAACACAGATACGCAGTATTTT. Translated, it gives CASSQDPSGRFGNTDTQYF.

This clone has only one observation. This chain links TRBV2 with TRBJ1-4; 9 bases fit TRBD1. Germline V gives CDR1 SNHLY, CDR2 FYNNEI. There are 15 residues in the CDR3. The V and J ends lost 7 bases and 6 bases, in that order; junction bases with no gene match: 9. The CDR3: CASKGRTGVDEKLFF. CDR3 coding DNA: TGTGCCAGCAAGGGAAGGACAGGGGTAGATGAAAAACTGTTTTTT. The full variable domain, in which reference TRBV2 and TRBJ1-4 provide the parts outside the CDR3, is EPEVTQTPSHQVTQMGQEVILRCVPISNHLYFYWYRQILGQKVEFLVSFYNNEISEKSEIFDDQFSVERPDGSNFTLKIRSTKLEDSAMYFCASKGRTGVDEKLFFGSGTQLSVL.

The chain uses TRBV14 and TRBJ2-7; TRBD1 agrees at 8 bases. V lost 3 bases to trimming and J lost 10 bases; unmatched junction nucleotides: 8. The CDR3 covers 13 residues. CDR1 SGHDN and CDR2 FVKESK come from the germline V gene. As DNA, the CDR3 is TGTGCCAGCAGCCAGCGCACGACAGGGGACCAGTACTTC. Encoded protein: CASSQRTTGDQYF.

This rearrangement joins TRBV30 to TRBJ1-2, with 7 bases fitting TRBD1. This CDR3 spans 15 amino acids. Germline values: CDR1 GTSNPN, CDR2 SVGIG (reference sequence). Trimming removed 2 bases from V and 4 bases from J; junction bases left unmatched: 10. CDR3 amino acids: CAWSSTRQGIYGYTF. CDR3 DNA: TGTGCCTGGAGTTCGACCAGACAGGGCATCTATGGCTACACCTTC. Drawing the rest from reference TRBV30 and TRBJ1-2, the complete variable domain is SQTIHQWPATLVQPVGSPLSLECTVEGTSNPNLYWYRQAAGRGLQLLFYSVGIGQISSEVPQNLSASRPQDRQFILSSKKLLLSDSGFYLCAWSSTRQGIYGYTFGSGTRLTVV.

The chain combines TRBV13 with TRBJ1-1, with D unresolved. Trimming cost V 7 bases and J 0 bases, with 15 bases left between them. Looked up from germline, CDR1 is PRHDT and CDR2 is FYEKMQ (reference sequence). This CDR3 comprises 15 residues. This CDR3 reads CASTEFNRMNTEAFF. The CDR3 bases are TGTGCCAGCACCGAGTTTAATAGAATGAACACTGAAGCTTTCTTT.

The CDR3 protein is CASSLVPLGDEQYF. The DNA for the CDR3 is TGCGCCAGCAGCTTGGTACCCCTGGGCGACGAGCAGTACTTC. The J gene is TRBJ2-7, the V gene TRBV5-1; the D is unclear. CDR1 SGHRS and CDR2 YFSETQ come from the germline V gene. The CDR3 is 14 residues long. V lost 0 bases and J 5 bases, leaving 12 bases between the germline ends.

The chain joins TRBV5-1 to TRBJ1-1, with D maybe TRBD1 (6 bases). The ends were cut back, 4 bases at V and 5 bases at J, with 18 bases in the middle. Germline V gene data show CDR1 as SGHRS and CDR2 as YFSETQ. The CDR3 loop spans 15 amino acids. The CDR3, as DNA: TGCGCCAGCAGCCCAGGGGAGAAACCCCCAACTGAAGCTTTCTTT. Amino acid sequence: CASSPGEKPPTEAFF.

This chain uses TRBV19 with TRBJ2-7; TRBD1 is a possible D gene (5 bases). With 10 bases removed from V and 5 bases from J, the gap between germline ends came to 15 bases. Germline CDR1 is LNHDA and CDR2 is SQIVND (reference sequence). CDR3 size: 12 residues. The CDR3 spells CATSPQADEQYF. The CDR3 bases are TGTGCCACCTCCCCACAGGCGGACGAGCAGTACTTC.

V gene TRBV9 combines with J gene TRBJ2-1; no definite D call. The CDR3 consists of 11 residues. In germline, CDR1 is SGDLS, CDR2 YYNGEE. V lost 4 bases and J lost 10, with 9 bases in between. The CDR3 coding sequence is TGTGCCAGCAGCATTTCTAGGGAGCAGTTCTTC. It yields the protein CASSISREQFF. The complete variable domain, with remaining parts taken from reference TRBV9 and TRBJ2-1, reads DSGVTQTPKHLITATGQRVTLRCSPRSGDLSVYWYQQSLDQGLQFLIQYYNGEERAKGNILERFSAQQFPDLHSELNLSSLELGDSALYFCASSISREQFFGPGTRLTVL.

The chain combines TRBV29-1 with TRBJ2-5; possibly TRBD2 for D (6 bases). The CDR3 consists of 14 residues. Looked up from germline, CDR1 is SQVTM and CDR2 is ANQGSEA. V lost 4 bases, J lost 4 bases, and 16 bases lay in between. CDR3 DNA sequence: TGCAGCGTTGTGGAGGGCGGTTTAGGAGAGACCCAGTACTTC. It encodes CSVVEGGLGETQYF.

The chain employs TRBV15 and TRBJ2-5; D not certain. V lost 1 base and J lost 4, with 10 bases in between. The CDR3 loop spans 14 amino acids. In germline, CDR1 is LNHNV, CDR2 YYDKDF (reference sequence). CDR3 sequence (DNA): TGTGCCACCAGCAGAGTTGCACATGGAGAGACCCAGTACTTC. Protein product: CATSRVAHGETQYF.

This clone has more than one count but fewer than ten. The V gene is TRBV21-1, the J gene TRBJ1-1; the D call in the table, TRBD1, was not verified against the DNA. TRBV21-1 corresponds to a pseudogene. The CDR3 totals 21 residues. This chain's CDR3 is CASSKAKEWDRGRRVNTEAFF. DNA of the CDR3: TGTGCCAGCAGCAAAGCGAAGGAATGGGACAGGGGGCGCCGGGTGAACACTGAAGCTTTCTTT.

The rearrangement uses TRBV25-1 and TRBJ2-1; 10 bases are shared with TRBD2. The CDR3 is 18 amino acids. Germline assignment: CDR1 MGHDK and CDR2 SYGVNS. The V gene end was trimmed by 0 bases and the J gene end by 8 bases; junction bases not matched to a gene: 13. The CDR3 reads CASSEYRSGRAQVDEQFF. CDR3 sequence (DNA): TGTGCCAGCAGTGAATATAGGAGCGGGAGGGCCCAGGTCGATGAGCAGTTCTTC.

The V gene is TRBV7-8, the J gene TRBJ2-5, with D possibly TRBD1 on 6 matching bases. Per germline, CDR1 SGHVS and CDR2 FQNEAQ. This CDR3 is 16 amino acids long. The V end lost 5 bases, the J end lost 4 bases, and 20 bases lay between the germline ends. CDR3 in DNA: TGTGCCAGCAGCCCTACAGGGCTAAGGGGTCGAGAGACCCAGTACTTC. It encodes CASSPTGLRGRETQYF.

The gene calls are TRBV15 and TRBJ2-6; 9 bases match TRBD2. Germline lookup yields CDR1 LNHNV and CDR2 YYDKDF (reference sequence). CDR3 size: 18 residues. After removal of 1 base from V and 4 bases from J, the junction contained 8 bases not matched to a gene. The CDR3 DNA follows: TGTGCCACCAGCAGAGGTTCTAGCGGGGACTTCGGGGCCAACGTCCTGACTTTC. Translating it yields CATSRGSSGDFGANVLTF.

The V call is TRBV7-6, the J call TRBJ1-1, with 8 bases lining up with TRBD1. CDR3 length: 18 residues. The V segment lost 0 bases and the J segment 4 bases; nucleotides outside the gene matches: 13. Germline assignment: CDR1 SGHVS and CDR2 FNYEAQ. The CDR3 DNA follows: TGTGCCAGCAGCTTAGCTCCCCCTGACAGGGGCGGGAGCACTGAAGCTTTCTTT. As protein: CASSLAPPDRGGSTEAFF.

The gene calls are TRBV5-1 and TRBJ2-5; 7 bases agree with TRBD2. CDR1 is SGHRS and CDR2 is YFSETQ in the germline V gene. The CDR3 runs 15 residues. V lost 4 bases to trimming and J lost 1 base; unmatched junction nucleotides: 7. The CDR3 region is CASSGMTSSQETQYF. CDR3 nucleotides: TGCGCCAGCAGCGGGATGACTAGCAGCCAAGAGACCCAGTACTTC.

The CDR3 region has the DNA TGTGCCAGCAGCTTCGACAGGGGGATTGACTATGGCTACACCTTC. Encoded protein: CASSFDRGIDYGYTF. The rearrangement uses TRBV7-9 and TRBJ1-2; 9 positions match TRBD1. V shed 3 bases and J 3 bases; nucleotides not matched to a gene: 5. CDR1 SEHNR and CDR2 FQNEAQ come from the germline V gene (reference sequence). The CDR3 consists of 15 residues.

The genes are TRBV10-3 and TRBJ2-7, with a weak D call TRBD2 (6 bases). This CDR3 spans 14 amino acids. V lost 2 bases and J lost 0, with 8 bases in between. Germline CDR1 is ENHRY and CDR2 is SYGVKD. This chain's CDR3 is CAISEGGDSYEQYF. As DNA, the CDR3 is TGTGCCATCAGTGAGGGAGGGGACTCCTACGAGCAGTACTTC.

This sequence joins TRBV29-1 and TRBJ2-7; D call uncertain. Trimming stripped 4 bases from V and 4 bases from J, with 14 bases between. The CDR3 runs to 13 residues. From germline, CDR1 is SQVTM and CDR2 ANQGSEA. The CDR3 DNA is TGCAGCGTTGCTCCCTATTTCCCATACGAGCAGTACTTC. Its translation is CSVAPYFPYEQYF.

This clone showed up just a few times. This chain connects TRBV5-6 to TRBJ2-3; no definite D call. The ends were cut back, 1 base at V and 6 bases at J, with 15 bases in the middle. The CDR3 totals 15 residues. In germline, CDR1 is SGHDT, CDR2 YYEEEE. CDR3: CASSLTALNSDTQYF. CDR3 DNA sequence: TGTGCCAGCAGCTTGACAGCCCTAAATAGTGATACGCAGTATTTT.